The subject of this entry is one TCR beta chain. Its target is unknown. Separate from the roughly 700-subject first cohort was the approximately 120-subject validation cohort, to which the donors belonged. This entry belongs to a study of cytomegalovirus exposure and HLA in healthy donors. Whole-study results and caveats: Cytomegalovirus association was listed for approximately 160 TCR beta chains. The tendency of first-cohort TCR clusters to co-occur in the roughly 130 validation repertoires was the finding of a later analysis.

Sequencing was performed with immunoSEQ multiplex PCR; in TCRdb, only in-frame clones are kept and a portion is missing. Among some 66,000 clones, around 97% were seen once, and the ten largest hold around 1.6%. Sequences were obtained from PBMCs. This TCR was sampled from a woman younger than 35 in good health and CMV-seropositive.

CDR3 sequence reads: CASSKGASTYEQYF. Written as DNA, the CDR3 is TGTGCCAGCAGCAAAGGAGCCTCGACCTACGAGCAGTACTTC. This chain connects TRBV21-1 to TRBJ2-7; the D call TRBD2 from the table was never checked on the DNA. TRBV21-1 is recorded as a pseudogene. CDR3 length equals 14 residues.